This T cell receptor beta chain stems from a study of blood T cell repertoires in COVID-19. Study background: From the United States, Italy and Spain came samples of acute and convalescent COVID-19. T cells, B-cell-depleted T cells, or PBMCs supplied cDNA or gDNA.

In the original processing: How many nucleated cells were present was estimated from reference gene primer amplification. Libraries were prepared by immunoSEQ multiplex PCR; TCRdb keeps only in-frame clonotypes and omits some of them. V and J calls and clone size are given by that table; D and trimming were obtained from the DNA. The table has 90,000 to 100,000 clones, roughly 88% seen once. The CDR3 contains 14 residues. Germline lookup yields CDR1 SGHNT and CDR2 YENEEA. Trimming left V 6 bases short and J 6 bases short, with 17 bases between. The J gene is TRBJ1-1, the V gene TRBV11-3, with a possible D match to TRBD1 (5 bases). The source of this sequence is a man aged 60-69 years with acute or convalescent COVID-19. What was sequenced was peripheral blood. The CDR3 spells CASSPSQGVAEAFF. The CDR3 nucleotides are TGTGCCAGCAGTCCGTCGCAGGGTGTAGCTGAAGCTTTCTTT.